The 32 T cell receptor beta chains presented below share a single source sample, sequenced in a study of T cell responses to AZD1222 COVID-19 vaccine. The method was immunoSEQ multiplex PCR; TCRdb's version includes in-frame clones alone and lacks a portion of them. This repertoire shows about 150,000 clones, roughly nine tenths found once; its top ten account for approximately 7%. Sequenced material: peripheral blood, taken after recovery from COVID-19. These TCRs come from an adult who had recovered from COVID-19.

This clone was counted a single time. The DNA for the CDR3 is TGTGCCAGCAGCCGGGACAGTAATTCACCCCTCCACTTT. This sequence encodes CASSRDSNSPLHF. The V and J genes are TRBV5-4 and TRBJ1-6; 7 bases align to TRBD1. This CDR3 has 13 amino acids. The V gene end was trimmed by 4 bases and the J gene end by 6 bases; junction bases not matched to a gene: 1. CDR1 is SGHNT, CDR2 YYREEE, per germline (reference sequence).

The chain has TRBV7-3 and TRBJ2-1; D is unresolved. The V end was cut by 2 bases, the J end by 10 bases, with 15 bases between. CDR1 SGHTA and CDR2 FQGTGA come from the germline V gene. This CDR3 spans 14 amino acids. CDR3 sequence: CASSLLPRYSEQFF. CDR3 sequence (DNA): TGTGCCAGCAGCTTATTACCCCGGTACTCCGAGCAGTTCTTC.

This chain connects TRBV27 to TRBJ2-7; D may be TRBD1 (6 bases). There are 13 residues in the CDR3. V lost 6 bases and J 6 bases, leaving 15 bases between the germline ends. The germline V gene encodes CDR1 MNHEY and CDR2 SMNVEV (reference sequence). The CDR3 nucleotides read TGTGCCAGCAGACGTCTACAGGGCCGCGAGCAGTACTTC. It yields the protein CASRRLQGREQYF.

V gene TRBV4-2 combines with J gene TRBJ2-1; perhaps D is TRBD1 or TRBD2 (5 bases each). This CDR3 is 16 amino acids long. Deletions cut 0 bases from V and 5 bases from J, with 14 bases between. Germline V lookup: CDR1 LGHNA, CDR2 YNFKEQ. CDR3 region: CASSQDEGWGNNEQFF. CDR3 coding DNA: TGTGCCAGCAGCCAAGATGAGGGCTGGGGCAACAATGAGCAGTTCTTC.

The genes are TRBV20-1 and TRBJ2-1; D not resolved. Trimming shortened V by 3 bases and J by 3 bases, and 9 bases separated the two germline ends. The CDR3 has 13 amino acids. The germline V gene has CDR1 DFQATT and CDR2 SNEGSKA (reference sequence). The CDR3 is CSASPGNYNEQFF. The DNA of the CDR3 is TGCAGTGCTAGTCCAGGAAACTACAATGAGCAGTTCTTC.

This clone was seen a single time. CDR3 residues: CASSLDLTGANTIYF. DNA of the CDR3: TGTGCCAGCAGCTTAGATCTGACAGGGGCGAACACCATATATTTT. This chain links TRBV11-2 with TRBJ1-3; the match to TRBD1 covers 8 bases. The CDR3 has 15 amino acids. CDR1 and CDR2 from the germline V gene are SGHAT and FQNNGV. The trim removed 0 bases at V and 7 bases at J, leaving 5 bases unmatched. The full variable domain, rest sourced from reference TRBV11-2 and TRBJ1-3, is EAGVAQSPRYKIIEKRQSVAFWCNPISGHATLYWYQQILGQGPKLLIQFQNNGVVDDSQLPKDRFSAERLKGVDSTLKIQPAKLEDSAVYLCASSLDLTGANTIYFGEGSWLTVV.

In the case of this clone: The junction and the germline gene differ at one end; a read error may be behind it. The gene calls are TRBV7-9 and TRBJ2-3, with 7 bases fitting TRBD1. The germline V gene has CDR1 SEHNR and CDR2 FQNEAQ (reference sequence). The CDR3 length is 11 residues. Here the CDR3 DNA reads TGTGCCAGCAGCAAATCTTCCGGGACAGATTTT. Translating gives CASSKSSGTDF.

The chain has TRBV14 and TRBJ2-1; TRBD1 matches 8 bases. Germline CDR1 is SGHDN and CDR2 is FVKESK. Trimming took 4 bases from V and 0 from J; bases not matched to a gene: 2. The CDR3 runs 15 residues. This CDR3 reads CASSPGGLSYNEQFF. The CDR3 region has the DNA TGTGCCAGCAGCCCAGGGGGCCTCTCCTACAATGAGCAGTTCTTC. Using reference TRBV14 and TRBJ2-1 for the parts outside the CDR3, the full variable domain is EAGVTQFPSHSVIEKGQTVTLRCDPISGHDNLYWYRRVMGKEIKFLLHFVKESKQDESGMPNNRFLAERTGGTYSTLKVQPAELEDSGVYFCASSPGGLSYNEQFFGPGTRLTVL.

The V and J genes are TRBV10-1 and TRBJ1-1; 10 nucleotides line up with TRBD1. The J segment lost 0 bases and the V segment lost 4 bases, leaving 8 bases of the junction unmatched. Germline V lookup: CDR1 WNHNN, CDR2 SYGVQD (reference sequence). The length of the CDR3 is 17 residues. CDR3 in amino acids: CASSVGQGVSLNTEAFF. CDR3 in DNA: TGCGCCAGCAGTGTCGGACAGGGGGTGTCTTTGAACACTGAAGCTTTCTTT.

The CDR3 DNA reads TGTGCCAGCAGGCAGGGGGGGGGTGAAAAACTGTTTTTT. This translates into CASRQGGGEKLFF. The genes are TRBV6-5 and TRBJ1-4, with 7 positions matching TRBD1. V shed 6 bases, J shed 7 bases, and the junction held 5 bases outside the gene matches. CDR1 is MNHEY, CDR2 SVGAGI, per germline. The CDR3 spans 13 residues.

J is TRBJ1-4 and V is TRBV5-1; D is possibly TRBD1 (6 bases). The CDR3 spans 15 residues. V lost 4 bases and J 0 bases, leaving 10 bases between the germline ends. Germline V gives CDR1 SGHRS, CDR2 YFSETQ. DNA for the CDR3: TGCGCCAGCAGCACTGGACAGACAACTAATGAAAAACTGTTTTTT. It translates to CASSTGQTTNEKLFF. Using reference TRBV5-1 and TRBJ1-4 for the parts outside the CDR3, the full variable domain is KAGVTQTPRYLIKTRGQQVTLSCSPISGHRSVSWYQQTPGQGLQFLFEYFSETQRNKGNFPGRFSGRQFSNSRSEMNVSTLELGDSALYLCASSTGQTTNEKLFFGSGTQLSVL.

The chain couples TRBV28 to TRBJ2-1; possibly TRBD2 for D (5 bases). Germline CDR1 and CDR2: MDHEN and SYDVKM. V lost 5 bases and J 10 bases, leaving 15 bases between the germline ends. This CDR3 contains 13 residues. The CDR3 DNA is TGTGCCAGCAGTGGAGGACTGGGAAGGGAGCAGTTCTTC. It is translated as CASSGGLGREQFF.

The chain couples TRBV7-8 to TRBJ2-5, with 15 bases matching TRBD2. In germline, CDR1 is SGHVS, CDR2 FQNEAQ. V dropped 4 bases and J dropped 4; count of bases not matched to a gene: 10. The CDR3 extends over 18 amino acids. CDR3 sequence reads: CASSSTPGLAGGGETQYF. DNA of the CDR3: TGTGCCAGCAGCTCAACCCCGGGACTAGCGGGGGGAGGAGAGACCCAGTACTTC.

Remarks on this clone: This specimen includes other DNA sequences encoding the same CDR3. The rearrangement joins TRBV10-3 to TRBJ1-4; unclear D gene. The CDR3 totals 13 residues. Germline V gene lookup returns CDR1 ENHRY and CDR2 SYGVKD. The ends were cut back, 7 bases at V and 2 bases at J, with 8 bases in the middle. The CDR3 sequence: CAIKAGTNEKLFF. The CDR3 nucleotides read TGTGCCATCAAGGCCGGGACTAATGAAAAACTGTTTTTT.

The J gene is TRBJ1-2, the V gene TRBV7-9, with D unclear. Trimming took off 0 bases at V and 8 bases at J, with 4 bases between the two ends. This CDR3 spans 11 amino acids. The V gene's germline CDR1 is SEHNR and CDR2 FQNEAQ (reference sequence). CDR3 protein: CASSLAPGYTF. CDR3 DNA sequence: TGTGCCAGCAGCTTAGCGCCCGGCTACACCTTC.

The chain carries TRBV7-9 and TRBJ1-1; D is ambiguous. V gave up 6 bases and J gave up 1 base, with 9 bases separating them. The CDR3 has 13 amino acids. Germline assignment: CDR1 SEHNR and CDR2 FQNEAQ (reference sequence). CDR3 loop: CASSSSRNTEAFF. CDR3 DNA: TGTGCCAGCAGTTCTAGTAGGAACACTGAAGCTTTCTTT.

J is TRBJ1-5 and V is TRBV12-5; D might be TRBD1 (6 bases). The CDR3 spans 16 residues. V lost 5 bases and J lost 3, with 17 bases in between. Germline CDR1 is LGHNT and CDR2 is FRNRAP. As DNA, the CDR3 is TGTGCTAGTGGTCCACCGGGACATGACTTCAATCAGCCCCAGCATTTT. Its protein is CASGPPGHDFNQPQHF.

V and J are TRBV4-1 and TRBJ1-5; TRBD1 agrees at 7 bases. The germline gives CDR1 MGHRA, CDR2 YSYEKL. The CDR3 runs 15 residues. V shed 2 bases, J shed 6 bases, and the junction held 7 bases outside the gene matches. CDR3 nucleotides: TGCGCCAGCAGCCAATACTTACAGGGGAGTCAGCCCCAGCATTTT. It yields the protein CASSQYLQGSQPQHF.

The chain couples TRBV7-2 to TRBJ2-7, with 9 bases that match TRBD2. This CDR3 is built from 14 residues. CDR1 and CDR2 (germline): SGHTA, FQGNSA. Losses at the gene ends were 1 base for V and 8 bases for J; bases not matched to a gene: 6. For the CDR3, the DNA is TGTGCCAGCAGCTTAGACAGCGGGGGGTTGAAGCAGTACTTC. As protein: CASSLDSGGLKQYF.

J is TRBJ2-1 and V is TRBV3-1 (or the pseudogene TRBV3-2); 9 bases are a match to TRBD1. V lost 2 bases, J lost 8 bases, and 10 bases stayed unmatched. The CDR3 extends over 16 amino acids. CDR1 and CDR2 (germline): LGHDT, YNNKEL (reference sequence). The CDR3 loop reads CASSQFRDREGDEQFF. CDR3 DNA sequence: TGTGCCAGCAGCCAATTCCGGGACAGGGAAGGCGATGAGCAGTTCTTC.

The chain recombines TRBV7-2 with TRBJ2-7; no definite D call. Germline V gives CDR1 SGHTA, CDR2 FQGNSA. Trimming took off 3 bases at V and 3 bases at J, with 6 bases between the two ends. This CDR3 is built from 12 residues. The CDR3 nucleotides are TGTGCCAGCAGCTTCGCCGGCTACGAGCAGTACTTC. Its translation: CASSFAGYEQYF. The whole variable domain, remainder taken from reference TRBV7-2 and TRBJ2-7, is GAGVSQSPSNKVTEKGKDVELRCDPISGHTALYWYRQSLGQGLEFLIYFQGNSAPDKSGLPSDRFSAERTGGSVSTLTIQRTQQEDSAVYLCASSFAGYEQYFGPGTRLTVT.

The V and J genes are TRBV7-3 and TRBJ2-2, with 10 bases identical to TRBD1. CDR1 and CDR2 (germline): SGHTA, FQGTGA. This CDR3 comprises 16 residues. Unmatched junction bases numbered 7, after V lost 4 bases and J lost 5 bases. DNA of the CDR3: TGTGCCAGCAGCTCCGCCGGACAGGGGGAGACCGGGGAGCTGTTTTTT. Its protein product is CASSSAGQGETGELFF.

The chain couples TRBV7-9 to TRBJ2-1; 9 bases line up with TRBD2. This CDR3 has 16 amino acids. Germline loops: CDR1 SEHNR, CDR2 FQNEAQ (reference sequence). V lost 2 bases, J lost 7 bases, and 9 bases stayed unmatched. The CDR3 region has the DNA TGTGCCAGCAGCTTACTTTCTAGCGGGATAAGGAATGAGCAGTTCTTC. Protein product: CASSLLSSGIRNEQFF.

The chain has TRBV5-1 and TRBJ1-1; unclear D gene. CDR1 is SGHRS, CDR2 YFSETQ, per germline. V shed 4 bases and J shed 1 base, with 8 bases lying between them. The CDR3 length is 13 residues. The CDR3 region is CASSADGNTEAFF. The DNA of the CDR3 is TGCGCCAGCAGCGCCGACGGGAACACTGAAGCTTTCTTT.

Points on this clone: The same CDR3 arises from other DNA sequences in this sample as well. The chain links TRBV5-1 to TRBJ2-5, with 7 bases matching TRBD1. This CDR3 comprises 15 residues. V gave up 0 bases and J gave up 2 bases; unmatched junction bases: 4. The germline CDR1 and CDR2 sequences are SGHRS and YFSETQ. CDR3 in DNA: TGCGCCAGCAGCTTGGCCGCAGGGGGACAAGAGACCCAGTACTTC. Its translation is CASSLAAGGQETQYF.

The chain couples TRBV5-1 to TRBJ2-7; D is uncertain. CDR3 length equals 14 residues. The germline V and J ends were trimmed by 0 bases and 4 bases, with 11 bases remaining between them. From germline, CDR1 is SGHRS and CDR2 YFSETQ. CDR3 loop: CASSLEGFGYEQYF. In nucleotides, the CDR3 is TGCGCCAGCAGCTTGGAAGGGTTCGGGTACGAGCAGTACTTC.

The V and J genes are TRBV4-1 and TRBJ2-7; no clear D gene. The CDR3 has 18 amino acids. Germline lookup yields CDR1 MGHRA and CDR2 YSYEKL. V lost 8 bases, J lost 3 bases, and 29 bases lay in between. The CDR3 here is CASSYVEDTAFSLYEQYF. CDR3 DNA sequence: TGCGCCAGCTCTTATGTCGAGGATACGGCCTTCTCCCTCTACGAGCAGTACTTC.

The chain is built from TRBV11-3 and TRBJ1-2; 8 positions agree with TRBD1. V lost 3 bases to trimming and J lost 2 bases; unmatched junction nucleotides: 5. Germline assignment: CDR1 SGHNT and CDR2 YENEEA. CDR3 size: 15 residues. The DNA of the CDR3 is TGTGCCAGCAGCTTTCCCAGGACAGGGAACTATGGCTACACCTTC. It codes for CASSFPRTGNYGYTF.

This chain connects TRBV4-2 to TRBJ2-1; TRBD2 agrees at 8 bases. CDR3 length equals 13 residues. Germline V gives CDR1 LGHNA, CDR2 YNFKEQ. With 7 bases clipped from V and 8 bases from J, the junction kept 7 bases outside the gene matches. The CDR3: CASTSGWKDEQFF. The CDR3 nucleotides read TGTGCCAGCACTAGCGGGTGGAAGGATGAGCAGTTCTTC.

The V gene is TRBV24-1, the J gene TRBJ2-1; TRBD2 matches at 11 bases. The germline gives CDR1 KGHDR, CDR2 SFDVKD. The CDR3 loop spans 15 amino acids. Trimming at V came to 5 bases and at J to 6 bases, leaving 5 bases not matched to a gene. The CDR3 coding sequence is TGTGCCACCAGTGCGCCAGGACTAGCGGGCAATGAGCAGTTCTTC. Its translation: CATSAPGLAGNEQFF.

The CDR3 nucleotides are TGTGCCAGCAGGACCGGACTAGCGGGAGCGACCTACGAGCAGTACTTC. Translation gives CASRTGLAGATYEQYF. This chain joins TRBV2 and TRBJ2-7, with 13 bases identical to TRBD2. Looked up from germline, CDR1 is SNHLY and CDR2 is FYNNEI. Germline trimming cut 6 bases from V and 2 bases from J; bases unmatched to any gene: 7. The CDR3 consists of 16 residues.

V usage is TRBV27 and J usage is TRBJ1-6; tentatively, D is TRBD1 (5 bases). V was pared by 7 bases and J by 3 bases, with 10 bases between. This CDR3 contains 14 residues. Germline V gives CDR1 MNHEY, CDR2 SMNVEV (reference sequence). This CDR3 reads CASNTGLYNSPLHF. The CDR3 nucleotides are TGTGCCAGCAATACGGGACTCTATAATTCACCCCTCCACTTT.